These T cell receptor beta chains were read from a single sample in a study of blood T cell repertoires in COVID-19. The table came from immunoSEQ multiplex PCR; TCRdb's copy has only in-frame clones and leaves some out. The sample lists 250,000 to 400,000 clones; almost 90% were seen once. The sequenced material came from peripheral blood. Source of these receptors: a woman between 25 and 40 years old with COVID-19, enrolled during active disease. The CDR3 runs from the conserved cysteine through the conserved F or W. A D gene is named only where the DNA matches it firmly. The size of a clone is reported for some rows only, either as once, few or many, or as a class for expanded clones.

NA	TRBV2	TRBD1	TRBJ1-1	TGTGCCAGCAGGCACCGACAGGGGAATGAAGCTTTCTTT	CASRHRQGNEAFF
NA	TRBV9	NA	TRBJ1-3	TGTGCCAGCAGCCCCATCAGGGAAATCGGAAACACCATATATTTT	CASSPIREIGNTIYF
NA	TRBV6-6	TRBD1	TRBJ2-5	TGTGCCAGCAGTTTATCGGACAGGGGACAGGAGACCCAGTACTTC	CASSLSDRGQETQYF
many	TRBV11-2	TRBD2	TRBJ2-7	TGTGCCAGCAGCTCCAGGACTAGCGGGAGTTATTACGAGCAGTACTTC	CASSSRTSGSYYEQYF
NA	TRBV11-2	TRBD2	TRBJ2-7	TGTGCCAGCAGCTTAGAAGGACTAGCGGGTTACACTAGCTCCTACGAGCAGTACTTC	CASSLEGLAGYTSSYEQYF
NA	TRBV25-1	NA	TRBJ1-2	TGTGCCAGCAGTGCGTCGGCGGAGGGCTACACCTTC	CASSASAEGYTF
NA	TRBV5-4	NA	TRBJ1-1	TGTGCCAGCAGCTTGGGGGGGGGCGAGGGCACTGAAGCTTTCTTT	CASSLGGGEGTEAFF
NA	TRBV5-1	TRBD1	TRBJ2-1	TGCGCCAGCAGCTCAGGGGACAGGCAATACAATGAGCAGTTCTTC	CASSSGDRQYNEQFF
NA	TRBV28	NA	TRBJ1-5	TGTGCCAGCAGTTCCCAAATTAGCAATCAGCCCCAGCATTTT	CASSSQISNQPQHF
NA	TRBV19	NA	TRBJ1-2	TGTGCCAGTAGTCAACCATCGGGGGGGTCCGGCTACACCTTC	CASSQPSGGSGYTF
NA	TRBV4-1	NA	TRBJ1-1	TGCGCCAGCAGCCAAGATGGCGTAGGGGCAGATGAAGCTTTCTTT	CASSQDGVGADEAFF
NA	TRBV7-2	NA	TRBJ2-4	TGTGCCAGCAGCTTAAGCTGGATTCAGTACTTC	CASSLSWIQYF
NA	TRBV5-1	NA	TRBJ2-1	TGCGCCAGCAGCTTTGGCGGTGACCTCTACAATGAGCAGTTCTTC	CASSFGGDLYNEQFF
once	TRBV4-1	NA	TRBJ2-7	TGCGCCAGCAGCCAAGAGTACTCAGGGCCAACCTCCTACGAGCAGTACTTC	CASSQEYSGPTSYEQYF
few	TRBV11-3	NA	TRBJ1-6	TGTGCCAGCAGCGTATCACAGAATTCACCCCTCCACTTT	CASSVSQNSPLHF
NA	TRBV19	TRBD1	TRBJ1-5	TGTGCCAGTAGCTCAAAGACAGGGGCTTTCCTAACTGTAGTCAATCAGCCCCAGCATTTT	CASSSKTGAFLTVVNQPQHF
NA	TRBV4-1	NA	TRBJ1-1	TGCGCCAGCAGCCAAGATTCGGCGGCCTTGCGGACTGAAGCTTTCTTT	CASSQDSAALRTEAFF
NA	TRBV19	NA	TRBJ1-2	TGTGCCAGTAGGGACGGGGGTATAGGTCGGGATGGCTACACCTTC	CASRDGGIGRDGYTF
NA	TRBV5-4	NA	TRBJ2-3	TGTGCCAGCAGCTTGGCAGGGTCCACAGATACGCAGTATTTT	CASSLAGSTDTQYF
NA	TRBV3-1/TRBV3-2	NA	TRBJ1-3	TGTGCCAGCAGCCTAGAGGGGCGGGGAAACACCATATATTTT	CASSLEGRGNTIYF
NA	TRBV7-8	NA	TRBJ2-7	TGTGCCAGCAGGGACAGTACAAGCGGGATAACCTACGAGCAGTACTTC	CASRDSTSGITYEQYF
NA	TRBV5-6	NA	TRBJ1-2	TGTGCCACCACAATCAGGGCCCTCGGTCTCTATGGCTACACCTTC	CATTIRALGLYGYTF
NA	TRBV24-1	TRBD2	TRBJ2-2	TGTGCCACCAGTGGCAACCCCGGGGGGGTGCTGACAGCCGGGGAGCTGTTTTTT	CATSGNPGGVLTAGELFF
once	TRBV5-6	TRBD1	TRBJ1-1	TGTGCCAGCAGCCCCACTTTATTTCGACAGGGGAACACTGAAGCTTTCTTT	CASSPTLFRQGNTEAFF
NA	TRBV30	NA	TRBJ1-4	TGTGCCTGGGGAGACGGGAGACCTAATGAAAAACTGTTTTTT	CAWGDGRPNEKLFF
NA	TRBV5-1	NA	TRBJ2-1	TGCGCCAGCAGCTTGGTCGACCTAAGGGGGGGGCCCTACAATGAGCAGTTCTTC	CASSLVDLRGGPYNEQFF
NA	TRBV30	NA	TRBJ2-1	TGTGCCTGGAGTGTACGGGGGGCGCAGGAGCAGTTCTTC	CAWSVRGAQEQFF
once	TRBV5-4	NA	TRBJ1-2	TGTGCCAGCAGCCTAGACAGGTTAAACTATGGCTACACCTTC	CASSLDRLNYGYTF
NA	TRBV12-3/TRBV12-4	NA	TRBJ2-1	TGTGCCAGCAGTGCCCGAGGTGAGCAGTTCTTC	CASSARGEQFF
NA	TRBV6-6	NA	TRBJ2-1	TGTGCCAGCAGTGAGGAGTTTAGCGCTGGTGGGCAGTTCTTC	CASSEEFSAGGQFF
few	TRBV30	TRBD1	TRBJ2-2	TGTGCCCGCGTTGGACAGGGAAACACCGGGGAGCTGTTTTTT	CARVGQGNTGELFF
NA	TRBV27	TRBD1	TRBJ1-6	TGTGCCAGCAGTTTACGGGACAGCCACAATTCACCCCTCCACTTT	CASSLRDSHNSPLHF
NA	TRBV29-1	TRBD1	TRBJ1-1	TGCAGCGTTGGACAGGGCAACACTGAAGCTTTCTTT	CSVGQGNTEAFF
once	TRBV30	NA	TRBJ1-3	TGTGCCTGGAGACAGGCCTCCTCTGGAAACACCATATATTTT	CAWRQASSGNTIYF
NA	TRBV24-1	NA	TRBJ1-2	TGTGCCACCAGTGATCCCCAGGGTAGAGGACGCTACACCTTC	CATSDPQGRGRYTF
NA	TRBV6-5	TRBD1	TRBJ1-1	TGTGCCAGCAGGCAAAACCGGGACAGGGAAGAAGCTTTCTTT	CASRQNRDREEAFF
once	TRBV10-3	NA	TRBJ2-7	TGTGCCACCCTGGGGCAGGAGCAGTACTTC	CATLGQEQYF
NA	TRBV6-5	TRBD1	TRBJ2-7	TGTGCCAGCAGCCTGCCCGGACAGGGCGGGGACGAGCAGTACTTC	CASSLPGQGGDEQYF
NA	TRBV3-1/TRBV3-2	TRBD2	TRBJ2-1	TGTGCCAGCAGCCAAGAATTTAGCGGGAGGAATGAGCAGTTCTTC	CASSQEFSGRNEQFF
NA	TRBV28	TRBD2	TRBJ2-7	TGTGCCAGCAGTTTACTAGCGGGAGGGTCCTACGAGCAGTACTTC	CASSLLAGGSYEQYF